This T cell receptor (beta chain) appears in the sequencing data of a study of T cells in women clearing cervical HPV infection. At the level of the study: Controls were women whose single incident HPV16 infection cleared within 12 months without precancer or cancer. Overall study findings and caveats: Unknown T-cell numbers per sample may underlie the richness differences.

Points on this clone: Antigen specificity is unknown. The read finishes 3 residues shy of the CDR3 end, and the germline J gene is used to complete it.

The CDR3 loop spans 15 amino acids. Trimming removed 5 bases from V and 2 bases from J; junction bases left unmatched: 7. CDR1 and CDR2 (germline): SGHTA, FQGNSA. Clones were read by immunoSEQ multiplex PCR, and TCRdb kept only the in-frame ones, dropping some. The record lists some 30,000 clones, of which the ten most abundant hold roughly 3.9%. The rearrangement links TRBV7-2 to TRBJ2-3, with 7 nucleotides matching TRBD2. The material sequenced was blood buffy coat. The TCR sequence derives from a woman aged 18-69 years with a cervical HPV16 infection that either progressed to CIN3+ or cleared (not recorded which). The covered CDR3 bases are TGTGCCAGCAGCGGTCAGCGGGGTGCCACAGATACG. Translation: CASSGQRGATDT. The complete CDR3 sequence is CASSGQRGATDTQYF.